This T cell receptor beta chain is drawn from a study of identical twins. V shed 3 bases and J shed 9 bases, with 13 bases lying between them. Germline assignment: CDR1 LNHNV and CDR2 YYDKDF (reference sequence). CDR3 length equals 13 residues. TCRdb analysed the 5' RACE reads with MiXCR anew, one entry per CDR3 protein. The profile shows approximately 550,000 distinct CDR3 sequences, around 22% of them singletons. The same sample was also used in a study of yellow fever vaccine responses in identical twins.

The sample comprised CD4+ T cells sorted from blood. This clonotype was obtained from a woman aged 18-29 years in good health. This chain joins TRBV15 and TRBJ2-3; no firm D call. CDR3 nucleotides: TGTGCCACCAGCAGGCCCGAACTCCCCACGCAGTATTTT. Its translation: CATSRPELPTQYF.